This entry describes one T cell receptor (beta chain). Its specificity is not known. This entry comes from a study of T cells in localized non-small cell lung cancer. Using immunoSEQ multiplex PCR, the repertoire was profiled, and TCRdb retains in-frame clones only, with some absent. In the table there are 90,000 to 100,000 clones, approximately 91% of which are singletons. Study outcomes and limitations: With higher T cell density in blood came longer overall survival. There was higher T cell clonality in uninvolved adjacent lung than in tumor, and it was highest there.

Source: PBMCs, taken before any cancer treatment. This clonotype originated in a woman aged 40-70 years with stage II squamous cell lung carcinoma.

The CDR3 loop is CSARENLEAFF. CDR3 DNA: TGCAGTGCTAGGGAGAATCTTGAAGCTTTCTTT. The rearrangement uses TRBV20-1 and TRBJ1-1; no clear D. Per germline, CDR1 DFQATT and CDR2 SNEGSKA (reference sequence). V shed 3 bases and J shed 7 bases, with 9 bases lying between them. This CDR3 region has 11 residues.